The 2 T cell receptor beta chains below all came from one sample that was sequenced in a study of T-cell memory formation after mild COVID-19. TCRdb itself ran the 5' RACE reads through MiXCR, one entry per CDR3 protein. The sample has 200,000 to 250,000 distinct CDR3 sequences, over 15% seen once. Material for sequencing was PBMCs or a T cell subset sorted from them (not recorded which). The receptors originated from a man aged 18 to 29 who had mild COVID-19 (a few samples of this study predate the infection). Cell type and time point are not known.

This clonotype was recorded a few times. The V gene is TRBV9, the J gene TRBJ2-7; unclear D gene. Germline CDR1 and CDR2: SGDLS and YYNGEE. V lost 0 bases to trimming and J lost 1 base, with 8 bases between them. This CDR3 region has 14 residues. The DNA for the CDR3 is TGTGCCAGCAGCGTAGCTCCCGCTTCCTACGAGCAGTACTTC. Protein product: CASSVAPASYEQYF. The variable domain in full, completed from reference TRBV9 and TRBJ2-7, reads DSGVTQTPKHLITATGQRVTLRCSPRSGDLSVYWYQQSLDQGLQFLIQYYNGEERAKGNILERFSAQQFPDLHSELNLSSLELGDSALYFCASSVAPASYEQYFGPGTRLTVT.

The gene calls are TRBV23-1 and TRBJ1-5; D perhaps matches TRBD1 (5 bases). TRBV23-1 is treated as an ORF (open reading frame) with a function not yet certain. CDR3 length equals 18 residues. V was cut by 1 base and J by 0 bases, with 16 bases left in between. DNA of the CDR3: TGCGCCAGCAGTCAATTTTCGGACACCACTTATAGCAATCAGCCCCAGCATTTT. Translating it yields CASSQFSDTTYSNQPQHF.